These 21 T cell receptor beta chains share one sample of origin, sequenced in a study of T-cell memory formation after mild COVID-19. TCRdb reprocessed the 5' RACE reads with MiXCR, giving one entry per CDR3 protein. The sample has about 290,000 distinct CDR3 sequences; about 16% are singletons. The sample was PBMCs or a T cell subset sorted from them (not recorded which). The receptors were gathered from a man aged 18 to 29 who had mild COVID-19 (a few samples of this study predate the infection). Cell type and time point are not known.

The V gene is TRBV20-1, the J gene TRBJ2-5, with TRBD2 matching over 8 bases. After removal of 6 bases from V and 5 bases from J, the junction contained 11 bases not matched to a gene. Germline CDR1 reads DFQATT; CDR2 reads SNEGSKA (reference sequence). CDR3 length: 14 amino acids. The CDR3 DNA is TGCAGTGCGCTTACGGGGGGGCCTGGGGAGACCCAGTACTTC. It yields the protein CSALTGGPGETQYF.

The chain is built from TRBV20-1 and TRBJ2-7, with D possibly TRBD1 on 5 matching bases. Germline loops: CDR1 DFQATT, CDR2 SNEGSKA (reference sequence). The CDR3 is 14 residues long. Trimming pared 0 bases from V and 3 bases from J, leaving 12 bases between. The CDR3 DNA sequence: TGCAGTGCTAGAGAGGCCCTAGACAGCTACGAGCAGTACGTC. It specifies CSAREALDSYEQYV.

This clonotype was detected only a few times. The V and J genes are TRBV28 and TRBJ2-1, with TRBD1 matching 9 bases. The V segment lost 4 bases and the J segment 10 bases; nucleotides outside the gene matches: 5. The germline gives CDR1 MDHEN, CDR2 SYDVKM. The CDR3 is 13 residues long. CDR3: CASSSGTGNEQFF. The DNA for the CDR3 is TGTGCCAGCAGTTCCGGGACAGGGAACGAGCAGTTCTTC.

V gene TRBV10-2 combines with J gene TRBJ2-3, with TRBD2 matching 11 bases. Per the germline V gene, CDR1 is WSHSY and CDR2 is SAAADI. The CDR3 runs 16 residues. The ends lost 3 bases at V and 5 bases at J; junction bases unmatched: 7. Written as DNA, the CDR3 is TGCGCCAGCAGTGATGTTGTAGCGGGGGGGCGAGATACGCAGTATTTT. Its translation: CASSDVVAGGRDTQYF.

This clonotype was seen a handful of times. This CDR3 is CASSLLSGHSNQPQHF. The CDR3 DNA sequence: TGTGCCAGCAGTTTATTGTCGGGGCACAGCAATCAGCCCCAGCATTTT. The genes are TRBV27 and TRBJ1-5; possible D gene TRBD1, 5 bases. CDR1 and CDR2 (germline): MNHEY, SMNVEV (reference sequence). CDR3 length: 16 amino acids. V lost 1 base and J lost 1, with 11 bases in between.

This clonotype was observed a few times. This rearrangement joins TRBV5-1 to TRBJ2-5, with D uncertain. V lost 3 bases and J 2 bases, leaving 11 bases between the germline ends. CDR3 size: 14 residues. Germline CDR1 SGHRS, CDR2 YFSETQ. The CDR3 DNA reads TGCGCCAGCAGCTATGGACGGATTCAAGAGACCCAGTACTTC. Protein sequence: CASSYGRIQETQYF.

The chain links TRBV7-9 to TRBJ2-1; D uncertain. The germline V gene encodes CDR1 SEHNR and CDR2 FQNEAQ (reference sequence). The CDR3 loop spans 15 amino acids. V lost 2 bases and J 4 bases, leaving 12 bases between the germline ends. The CDR3 sequence: CASSLRGPLYNEQFF. In DNA, the CDR3 is TGTGCCAGCAGCTTACGAGGTCCCCTATACAATGAGCAGTTCTTC.

V usage is TRBV20-1 and J usage is TRBJ1-1; a possible D gene is TRBD1 (6 bases). Per the germline V gene, CDR1 is DFQATT and CDR2 is SNEGSKA (reference sequence). Trimming stripped 0 bases from V and 4 bases from J, with 12 bases between. The CDR3 length is 14 residues. The CDR3 is CSARDFYRVTEAFF. DNA of the CDR3: TGCAGTGCTAGAGATTTCTACAGGGTCACTGAAGCTTTCTTT.

This clonotype came up a few times. This chain joins TRBV28 and TRBJ2-7; D not certain. This CDR3 contains 13 residues. Looked up from germline, CDR1 is MDHEN and CDR2 is SYDVKM. The V end lost 4 bases, the J end lost 2 bases, and 9 bases lay between the germline ends. The CDR3, as DNA: TGTGCCAGCAGTTCGGGCTCCGCCTACGAGCAGTACGTC. Translated, it gives CASSSGSAYEQYV.

This CDR3 is CASTRGLAGKVSGEQFF. The CDR3 DNA reads as TGTGCCAGCACCCGGGGGTTAGCGGGCAAGGTATCGGGGGAGCAGTTCTTC. V gene TRBV3-1 combines with J gene TRBJ2-1, with 7 bases identical to TRBD2. Germline-derived CDR1 and CDR2 are LGHDT and YNNKEL (reference sequence). This CDR3 has 17 residues. Trimming took 7 bases from V and 10 from J; bases not matched to a gene: 22.

There are a few counts of this clonotype. The chain has TRBV12-3 or TRBV12-4 and TRBJ1-5; perhaps TRBD1 as D (6 bases). V lost 3 bases to trimming and J lost 7 bases, with 13 bases between them. The CDR3 sequence is 14 residues long. The CDR3 spells CASSFGGLGQPQHF. The CDR3 nucleotides are TGTGCCAGCAGTTTCGGGGGGCTAGGGCAGCCCCAGCATTTT.

Here the CDR3 DNA reads TGCAGCATACAGTACACCGGGGAGCTGTTTTTT. Translation: CSIQYTGELFF. This chain uses TRBV29-1 with TRBJ2-2; D not certain. The length of the CDR3 is 11 residues. The V gene lost 8 bases and the J gene lost 3 bases, with 7 bases spanning the gap. Germline assignment: CDR1 SQVTM and CDR2 ANQGSEA.

The V and J genes are TRBV30 and TRBJ2-1; D is ambiguous. The CDR3 consists of 10 residues. Per germline, CDR1 GTSNPN and CDR2 SVGIG (reference sequence). Trimming left V 3 bases short and J 8 bases short, with 5 bases between. The CDR3 sequence is CAWRRHEQFF. CDR3 DNA sequence: TGTGCCTGGAGGAGGCATGAGCAGTTCTTC.

This chain joins TRBV18 and TRBJ2-5, with a tentative D call TRBD2 (6 bases). The germline V gene has CDR1 KGHSH and CDR2 LQKENI. Between the trimmed V and J ends, which lost 2 bases and 3 bases, there was a span of 13 bases. The CDR3 length is 15 residues. CDR3 in DNA: TGTGCCAGCTCACCAAGATGGACGGGGGAAGAGACCCAGTACTTC. Its translation is CASSPRWTGEETQYF.

This clonotype has just a few counts. This chain connects TRBV7-9 to TRBJ2-1, with D hard to call. Germline V CDR1 and CDR2: SEHNR, FQNEAQ (reference sequence). The CDR3 spans 15 residues. Trimming removed 5 bases at V and 2 bases at J, with 13 bases between. The CDR3 protein is CASSLTEFTYNEQFF. The CDR3 bases are TGTGCCAGCAGCCTCACGGAGTTTACCTACAATGAGCAGTTCTTC. Together with reference TRBV7-9 and TRBJ2-1, the CDR3 gives the full variable domain: DTGVSQNPRHKITKRGQNVTFRCDPISEHNRLYWYRQTLGQGPEFLTYFQNEAQLEKSRLLSDRFSAERPKGSFSTLEIQRTEQGDSAMYLCASSLTEFTYNEQFFGPGTRLTVL.

This clonotype has more than one count but fewer than ten. The rearrangement joins TRBV14 to TRBJ1-3, with 7 bases aligning to TRBD1. The CDR3 length is 13 residues. The germline CDR1 and CDR2 sequences are SGHDN and FVKESK. V was pared by 4 bases and J by 6 bases, with 3 bases of the junction left unmatched. CDR3 coding DNA: TGTGCCAGCAGCCCTGGGACAGCAAACACCATATATTTT. Translating it yields CASSPGTANTIYF. Supplemented by reference TRBV14 and TRBJ1-3, the full variable domain reads EAGVTQFPSHSVIEKGQTVTLRCDPISGHDNLYWYRRVMGKEIKFLLHFVKESKQDESGMPNNRFLAERTGGTYSTLKVQPAELEDSGVYFCASSPGTANTIYFGEGSWLTVV.

In this sample, this clonotype turned up a few times. V and J are TRBV6-5 and TRBJ2-4, with D perhaps TRBD2 (5 bases). The CDR3 contains 15 residues. With 6 bases removed from V and 3 bases from J, the gap between germline ends came to 15 bases. CDR1 and CDR2 from the germline V gene are MNHEY and SVGAGI. This CDR3 is CASRTRVFGKNIQYF. CDR3 bases: TGTGCCAGCAGAACTAGGGTGTTCGGCAAAAACATTCAGTACTTC.

The chain couples TRBV12-3 or TRBV12-4 to TRBJ2-2; the D is unclear. V was shortened by 6 bases and J by 4 bases, with 12 bases between the two germline ends. The CDR3 sequence is 14 residues long. Written as DNA, the CDR3 is TGTGCCAGCAGGTCCTACAGAGGCACCGGGGAGCTGTTTTTT. Translating it yields CASRSYRGTGELFF.

The chain couples TRBV12-3 or TRBV12-4 to TRBJ1-4; D is ambiguous. The CDR3 extends over 13 amino acids. Deletions cut 3 bases from V and 5 bases from J, with 7 bases between. CDR3 bases: TGTGCCAGCAGTTTTGCAGAAAATGAAAAACTGTTTTTT. This translates into CASSFAENEKLFF.

This clonotype was counted a few times. The V gene is TRBV4-1, the J gene TRBJ2-3; 10 bases are shared with TRBD2. J lost 1 base, V lost 4 bases, and 5 bases had no gene match. CDR1 is MGHRA and CDR2 is YSYEKL in the germline V gene. The CDR3 contains 16 residues. CDR3 in DNA: TGCGCCAGCAGCCGTTCTAGCGGGGGAGGCACAGATACGCAGTATTTT. Residues: CASSRSSGGGTDTQYF.

The chain joins TRBV28 to TRBJ2-5, with D perhaps matching TRBD1 or TRBD2 (6 bases each). The germline V gene has CDR1 MDHEN and CDR2 SYDVKM. The CDR3 loop spans 17 amino acids. V shed 2 bases and J shed 9 bases, with 25 bases lying between them. The CDR3 here is CASSLGVAAGRRGAQYF. The CDR3, as DNA: TGTGCCAGCAGTTTAGGGGTAGCAGCGGGCCGTAGGGGGGCCCAGTACTTC. Full variable domain (missing parts from reference TRBV28 and TRBJ2-5): DVKVTQSSRYLVKRTGEKVFLECVQDMDHENMFWYRQDPGLGLRLIYFSYDVKMKEKGDIPEGYSVSREKKERFSLILESASTNQTSMYLCASSLGVAAGRRGAQYFGPGTRLLVL.